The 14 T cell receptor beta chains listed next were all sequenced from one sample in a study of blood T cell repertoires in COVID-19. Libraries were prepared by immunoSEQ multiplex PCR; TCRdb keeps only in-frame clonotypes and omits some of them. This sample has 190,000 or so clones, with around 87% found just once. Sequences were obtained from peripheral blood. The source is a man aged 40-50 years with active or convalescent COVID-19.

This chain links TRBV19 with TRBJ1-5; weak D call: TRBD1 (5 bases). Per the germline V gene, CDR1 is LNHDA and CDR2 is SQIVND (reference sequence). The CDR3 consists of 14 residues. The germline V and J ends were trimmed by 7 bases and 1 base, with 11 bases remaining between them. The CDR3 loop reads CASTGTGSNQPQHF. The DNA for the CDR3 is TGTGCCAGTACCGGGACTGGGAGCAATCAGCCCCAGCATTTT.

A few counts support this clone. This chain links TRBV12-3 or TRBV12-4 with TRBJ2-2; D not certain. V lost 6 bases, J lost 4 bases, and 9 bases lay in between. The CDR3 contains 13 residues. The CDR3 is CASRPSGTGELFF. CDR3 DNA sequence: TGTGCCAGCAGACCCTCGGGCACCGGGGAGCTGTTTTTT.

CDR3 nucleotide sequence: TGCGCCAGCAGCGCGCGTCTAGGCACTGAAGCTTTCTTT. It yields the protein CASSARLGTEAFF. The chain links TRBV5-1 to TRBJ1-1; D is uncertain. Germline CDR1 reads SGHRS; CDR2 reads YFSETQ. V was shortened by 4 bases and J by 4 bases, with 11 bases between the two germline ends. The CDR3 spans 13 residues.

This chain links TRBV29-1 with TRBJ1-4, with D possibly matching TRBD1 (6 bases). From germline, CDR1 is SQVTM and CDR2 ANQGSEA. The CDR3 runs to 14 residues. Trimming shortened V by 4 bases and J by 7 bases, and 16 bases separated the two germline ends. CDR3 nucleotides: TGCAGCGTTGGAGGGGGGGGCGGAGGTGAAAAACTGTTTTTT. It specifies CSVGGGGGGEKLFF.

CDR3 coding DNA: TGTGCCAGCAGCCTCAGTTGGAGCGGCTACGAGCAGTACTTC. Residues: CASSLSWSGYEQYF. V and J are TRBV7-8 and TRBJ2-7; possible D gene TRBD2, 5 bases. Trimming cost V 5 bases and J 3 bases, with 14 bases left between them. This CDR3 has 14 residues. From germline, CDR1 is SGHVS and CDR2 FQNEAQ.

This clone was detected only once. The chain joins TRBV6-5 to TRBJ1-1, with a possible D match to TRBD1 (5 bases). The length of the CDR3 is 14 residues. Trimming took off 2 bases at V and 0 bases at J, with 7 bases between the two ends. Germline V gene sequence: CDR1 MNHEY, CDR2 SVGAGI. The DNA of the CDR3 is TGTGCCAGCAGTTACGACAGATTGAACACTGAAGCTTTCTTT. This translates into CASSYDRLNTEAFF.

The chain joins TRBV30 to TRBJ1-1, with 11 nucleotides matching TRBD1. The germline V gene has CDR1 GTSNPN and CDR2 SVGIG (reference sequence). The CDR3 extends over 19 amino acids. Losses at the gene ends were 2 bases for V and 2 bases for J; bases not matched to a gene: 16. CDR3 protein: CAWSKNSWTGGSLNTEAFF. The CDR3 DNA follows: TGTGCCTGGAGTAAAAACTCATGGACAGGGGGCTCTTTAAACACTGAAGCTTTCTTT. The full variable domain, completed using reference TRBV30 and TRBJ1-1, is SQTIHQWPATLVQPVGSPLSLECTVEGTSNPNLYWYRQAAGRGLQLLFYSVGIGQISSEVPQNLSASRPQDRQFILSSKKLLLSDSGFYLCAWSKNSWTGGSLNTEAFFGQGTRLTVV.

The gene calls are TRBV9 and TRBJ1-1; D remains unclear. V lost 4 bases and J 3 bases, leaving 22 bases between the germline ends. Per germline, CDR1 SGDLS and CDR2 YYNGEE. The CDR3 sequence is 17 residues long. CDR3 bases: TGTGCCAGCAGCCCGCGAACCTCGGAGGTTTACTACACTGAAGCTTTCTTT. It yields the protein CASSPRTSEVYYTEAFF.

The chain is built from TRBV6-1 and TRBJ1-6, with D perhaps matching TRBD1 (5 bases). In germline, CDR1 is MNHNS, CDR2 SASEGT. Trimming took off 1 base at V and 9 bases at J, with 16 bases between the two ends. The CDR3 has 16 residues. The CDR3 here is CASSEDVPGRGSPLHF. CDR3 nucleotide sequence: TGTGCCAGCAGTGAAGATGTCCCCGGGAGGGGTTCACCCCTCCACTTT.

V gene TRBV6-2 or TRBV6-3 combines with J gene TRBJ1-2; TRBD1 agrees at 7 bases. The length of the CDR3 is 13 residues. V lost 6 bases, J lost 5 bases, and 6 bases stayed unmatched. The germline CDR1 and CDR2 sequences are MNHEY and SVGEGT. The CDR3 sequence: CASSPRQGYGYTF. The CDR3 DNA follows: TGTGCCAGCAGCCCCCGACAGGGTTATGGCTACACCTTC.

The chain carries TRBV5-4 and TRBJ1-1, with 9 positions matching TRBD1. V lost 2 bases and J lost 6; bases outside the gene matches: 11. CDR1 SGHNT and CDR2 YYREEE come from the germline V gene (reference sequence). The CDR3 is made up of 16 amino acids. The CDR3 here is CASSFDLQGAGAEAFF. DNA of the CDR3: TGTGCCAGCAGCTTCGATCTACAGGGGGCAGGGGCTGAAGCTTTCTTT.

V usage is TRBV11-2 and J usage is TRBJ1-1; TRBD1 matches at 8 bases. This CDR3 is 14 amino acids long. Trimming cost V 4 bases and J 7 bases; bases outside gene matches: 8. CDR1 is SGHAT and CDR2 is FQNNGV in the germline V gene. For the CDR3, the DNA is TGTGCCAGCAGCTCCAGGGGGCATCAAGGTGAAGCTTTCTTT. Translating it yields CASSSRGHQGEAFF.

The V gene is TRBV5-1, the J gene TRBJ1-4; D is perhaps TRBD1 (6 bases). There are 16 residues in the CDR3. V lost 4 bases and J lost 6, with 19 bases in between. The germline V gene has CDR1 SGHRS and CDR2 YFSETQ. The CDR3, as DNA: TGCGCCAGCAGCAGCGGGGGCGGCAGGGTTGATGAAAAACTGTTTTTT. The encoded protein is CASSSGGGRVDEKLFF.

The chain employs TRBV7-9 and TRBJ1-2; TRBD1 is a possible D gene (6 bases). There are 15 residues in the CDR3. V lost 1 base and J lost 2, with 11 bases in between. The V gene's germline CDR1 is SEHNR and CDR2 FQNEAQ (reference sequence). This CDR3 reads CASSLEAGDNYGYTF. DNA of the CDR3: TGTGCCAGCAGCTTAGAGGCAGGGGACAACTATGGCTACACCTTC.